Included here is one TCR beta chain sequence, with context. Its antigen remains unidentified. The sample belongs to a study of regulatory T cells. Broader study findings: In patients, unique TRB V-J pairs were restricted and V/J usage skewed, especially in Tregs. In CD3G-deficient patients, conventional CD4+ T cells were enriched for hydrophobic CDR3 residues at positions 6 and 7.

Trimming shortened V by 0 bases and J by 5 bases, and 19 bases separated the two germline ends. This CDR3 comprises 17 residues. The V gene's germline CDR1 is SGHDN and CDR2 FVKESK. The primer mix had 52 TRBV and 13 TRBJ primers. Data came from immunoSEQ multiplex PCR; TCRdb stores just in-frame clones and leaves some out. Of under 45,000 clones in the sample, 75% to 90% were seen once. The chain recombines TRBV14 with TRBJ2-5; weak D call: TRBD1 (5 bases). The sequence was obtained from a person under 30 with CD3G deficiency. Source material: conventional CD4+ T cells sorted from blood. As DNA, the CDR3 is TGTGCCAGCAGCCAAGAGAGGCAGGACAAGGGTGAGGAGACCCAGTACTTC. This codes for CASSQERQDKGEETQYF.